This passage covers 5 T cell receptor beta chains from one sample sequenced in a study of control samples from healthy donors and cancer patients. Profiling relied on immunoSEQ multiplex PCR, and the TCRdb table lists in-frame clones only, not all of them. The sample has 200,000 to 250,000 clones, 85% to 95% seen once. Sequenced material: blood. The receptors stem from a man aged 45-65 years in good health.

This chain connects TRBV5-4 to TRBJ2-1, with D unresolved. The CDR3 runs 11 residues. The ends were cut back, 4 bases at V and 6 bases at J, with 5 bases in the middle. CDR1 and CDR2 (germline): SGHNT, YYREEE (reference sequence). DNA for the CDR3: TGTGCCAGCAGCGCCCTCAATGAGCAGTTCTTC. Its translation: CASSALNEQFF.

The chain combines TRBV5-1 with TRBJ1-6, with 9 positions matching TRBD1. V gave up 2 bases and J gave up 7 bases; unmatched junction bases: 1. Germline loops: CDR1 SGHRS, CDR2 YFSETQ. The CDR3 is 14 residues long. CDR3 sequence: CASSLQGANSPLHF. The CDR3 DNA is TGCGCCAGCAGCTTACAGGGGGCCAATTCACCCCTCCACTTT.

The CDR3 reads CASRTLGQETQYF. For the CDR3, the DNA is TGTGCCAGTAGAACCCTAGGACAAGAGACCCAGTACTTC. This chain links TRBV19 with TRBJ2-5; the D is unclear. This CDR3 spans 13 amino acids. Trimming removed 6 bases from V and 2 bases from J, with 10 bases in between. Germline V CDR1 and CDR2: LNHDA, SQIVND (reference sequence).

The rearrangement uses TRBV18 and TRBJ2-5; weak D call: TRBD1 (5 bases). CDR1 and CDR2 from the germline V gene are KGHSH and LQKENI. V was clipped by 3 bases and J by 3 bases, with 8 bases between them. The CDR3 consists of 13 residues. Here the CDR3 reads CASSPFREETQYF. The CDR3 DNA reads as TGTGCCAGCTCACCGTTCAGGGAAGAGACCCAGTACTTC.

The CDR3 DNA reads TGTGCCAGCAGCTGGGGACAGGGAAGTGAAGCTTTCTTT. Its translation: CASSWGQGSEAFF. This chain connects TRBV6-5 to TRBJ1-1; 9 bases are a match to TRBD1. Germline assignment: CDR1 MNHEY and CDR2 SVGAGI. There are 13 residues in the CDR3. Trimming removed 6 bases from V and 7 bases from J; junction bases left unmatched: 6.